This TCR beta chain emerged from a study of blood T cell repertoires in COVID-19. The wider study: Material from acute and convalescent COVID-19 was sourced from the United States, Italy and Spain. Sample material is recorded as cDNA or gDNA derived from T cells, B-cell-depleted T cells, or PBMCs.

As originally analysed: Scientists estimated how many nucleated cells there were by amplifying reference gene primers. Assay: immunoSEQ multiplex PCR; the TCRdb copy retains only in-frame clones and omits some. V, J and clone size were drawn from that table, and D and trimming were deduced from the DNA. The data show 50,000 to 70,000 clones, with around nine tenths seen just once and 7% to 10% held by the top ten. This CDR3 is 13 amino acids long. Per germline, CDR1 SQVTM and CDR2 ANQGSEA. The V end lost 3 bases, the J end lost 3 bases, and 11 bases lay between the germline ends. Sequenced material: peripheral blood. The receptor was derived from a woman at least 80 years old with active COVID-19. This chain links TRBV29-1 with TRBJ1-1; D might be TRBD1 (5 bases). CDR3 DNA sequence: TGCAGCGTTGAGTGGGCGGGGGACACTGAAGCTTTCTTT. Amino acids: CSVEWAGDTEAFF.